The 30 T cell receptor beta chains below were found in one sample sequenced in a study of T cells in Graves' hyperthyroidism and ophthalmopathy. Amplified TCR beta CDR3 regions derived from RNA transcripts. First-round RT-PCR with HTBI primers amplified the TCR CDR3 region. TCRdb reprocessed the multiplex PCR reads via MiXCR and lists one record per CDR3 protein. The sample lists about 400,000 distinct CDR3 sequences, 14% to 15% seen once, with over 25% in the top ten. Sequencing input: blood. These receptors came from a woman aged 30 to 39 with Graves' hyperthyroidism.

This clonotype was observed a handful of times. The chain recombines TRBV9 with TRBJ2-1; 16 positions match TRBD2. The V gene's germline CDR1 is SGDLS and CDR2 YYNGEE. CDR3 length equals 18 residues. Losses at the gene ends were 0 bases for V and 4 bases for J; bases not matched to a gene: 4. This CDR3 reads CASSVAGLAGGRYNEQFF. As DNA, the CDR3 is TGTGCCAGCAGCGTAGCGGGACTAGCGGGAGGGCGATACAATGAGCAGTTCTTC. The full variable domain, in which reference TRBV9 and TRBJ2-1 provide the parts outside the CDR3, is DSGVTQTPKHLITATGQRVTLRCSPRSGDLSVYWYQQSLDQGLQFLIQYYNGEERAKGNILERFSAQQFPDLHSELNLSSLELGDSALYFCASSVAGLAGGRYNEQFFGPGTRLTVL.

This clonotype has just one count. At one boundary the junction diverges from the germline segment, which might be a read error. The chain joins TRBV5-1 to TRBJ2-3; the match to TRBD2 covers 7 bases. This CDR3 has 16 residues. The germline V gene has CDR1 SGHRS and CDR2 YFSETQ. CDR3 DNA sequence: TGTGCCAGCAGCCAAGGACTAGTAGCTATGCCGGATACGCAGTATTTT. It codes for CASSQGLVAMPDTQYF.

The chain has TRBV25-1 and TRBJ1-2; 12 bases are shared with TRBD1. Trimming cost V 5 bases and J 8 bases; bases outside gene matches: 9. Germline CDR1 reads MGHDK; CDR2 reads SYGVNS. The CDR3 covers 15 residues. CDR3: CASSPGQGAPSGYTF. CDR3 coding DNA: TGTGCCAGCAGTCCGGGACAGGGGGCACCAAGCGGCTACACCTTC.

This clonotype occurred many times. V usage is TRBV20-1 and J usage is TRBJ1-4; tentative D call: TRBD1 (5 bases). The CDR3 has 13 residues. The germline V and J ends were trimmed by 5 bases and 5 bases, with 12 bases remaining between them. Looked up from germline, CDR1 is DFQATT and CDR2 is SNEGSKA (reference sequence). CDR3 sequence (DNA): TGCAGTGCTGATGGGGGAGTAAATGAAAAACTGTTTTTT. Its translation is CSADGGVNEKLFF.

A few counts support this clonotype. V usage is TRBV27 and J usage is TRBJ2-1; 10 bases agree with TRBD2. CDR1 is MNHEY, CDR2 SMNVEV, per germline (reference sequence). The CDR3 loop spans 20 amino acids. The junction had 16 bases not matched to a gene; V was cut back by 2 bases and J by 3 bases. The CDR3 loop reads CASSLLSGRAPRGLYNEQFF. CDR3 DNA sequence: TGTGCCAGCAGTTTACTAAGCGGGAGGGCCCCCCGTGGTCTCTACAATGAGCAGTTCTTC.

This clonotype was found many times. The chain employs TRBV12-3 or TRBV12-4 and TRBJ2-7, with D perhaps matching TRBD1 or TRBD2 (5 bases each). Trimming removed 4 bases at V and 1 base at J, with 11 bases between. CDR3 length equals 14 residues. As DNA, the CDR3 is TGTGCCAGCAGTTCCGGGACGGATTCCTACGAGCAGTACTTC. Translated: CASSSGTDSYEQYF.

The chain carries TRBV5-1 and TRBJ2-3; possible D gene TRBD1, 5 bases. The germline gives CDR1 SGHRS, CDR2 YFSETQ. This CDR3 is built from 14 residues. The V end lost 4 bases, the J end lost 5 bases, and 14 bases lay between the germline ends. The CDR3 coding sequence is TGCGCCAGCAGCCTAGGCAGGGTAGGAGATACGCAGTATTTT. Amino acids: CASSLGRVGDTQYF.

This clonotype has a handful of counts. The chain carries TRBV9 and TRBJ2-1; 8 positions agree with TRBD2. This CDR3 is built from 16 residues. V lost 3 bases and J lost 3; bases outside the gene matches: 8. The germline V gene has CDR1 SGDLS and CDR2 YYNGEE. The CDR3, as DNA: TGTGCCAGCAGCGGGAGACTAAGCGGGAGCTACAATGAGCAGTTCTTC. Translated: CASSGRLSGSYNEQFF.

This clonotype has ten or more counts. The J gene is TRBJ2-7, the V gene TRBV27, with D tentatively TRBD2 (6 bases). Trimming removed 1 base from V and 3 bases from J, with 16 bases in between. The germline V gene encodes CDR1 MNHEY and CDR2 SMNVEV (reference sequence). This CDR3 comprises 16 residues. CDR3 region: CASSLLGSGTLYEQYF. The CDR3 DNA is TGTGCCAGCAGTTTATTAGGTAGCGGCACGCTCTACGAGCAGTACTTC.

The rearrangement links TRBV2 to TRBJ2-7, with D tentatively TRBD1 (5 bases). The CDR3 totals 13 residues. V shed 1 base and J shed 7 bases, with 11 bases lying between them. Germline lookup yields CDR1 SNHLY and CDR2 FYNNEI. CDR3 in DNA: TGTGCCAGCAGTGAAGTCAGGGATGTGGAGCAGTACTTC. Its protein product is CASSEVRDVEQYF.

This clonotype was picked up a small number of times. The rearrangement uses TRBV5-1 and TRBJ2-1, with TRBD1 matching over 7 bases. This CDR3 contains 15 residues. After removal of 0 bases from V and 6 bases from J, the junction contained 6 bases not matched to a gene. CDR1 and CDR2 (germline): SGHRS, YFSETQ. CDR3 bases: TGCGCCAGCAGCTTGGGACAGGGCTTTCTCAATGAGCAGTTCTTC. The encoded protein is CASSLGQGFLNEQFF.

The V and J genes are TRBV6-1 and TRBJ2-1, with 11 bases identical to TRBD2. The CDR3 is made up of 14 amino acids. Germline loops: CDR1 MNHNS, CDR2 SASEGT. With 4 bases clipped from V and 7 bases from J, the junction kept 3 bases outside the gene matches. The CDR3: CASSVTSGSNEQFF. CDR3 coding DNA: TGTGCCAGCAGTGTAACTAGCGGGAGTAATGAGCAGTTCTTC.

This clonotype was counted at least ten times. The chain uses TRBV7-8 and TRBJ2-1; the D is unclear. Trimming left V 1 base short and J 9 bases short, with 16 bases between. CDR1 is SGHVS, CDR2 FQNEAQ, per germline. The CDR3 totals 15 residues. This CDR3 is CASSLVSKPGGEQFF. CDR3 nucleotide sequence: TGTGCCAGCAGCTTAGTATCCAAGCCTGGTGGTGAGCAGTTCTTC. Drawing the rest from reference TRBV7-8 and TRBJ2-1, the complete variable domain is GAGVSQSPRYKVAKRGQDVALRCDPISGHVSLFWYQQALGQGPEFLTYFQNEAQLDKSGLPSDRFFAERPEGSVSTLKIQRTQQEDSAVYLCASSLVSKPGGEQFFGPGTRLTVL.

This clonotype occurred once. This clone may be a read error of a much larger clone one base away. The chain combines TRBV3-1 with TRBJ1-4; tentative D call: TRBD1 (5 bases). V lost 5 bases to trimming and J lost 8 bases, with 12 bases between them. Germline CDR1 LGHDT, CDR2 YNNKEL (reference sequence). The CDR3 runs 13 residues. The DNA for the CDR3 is TGTGCCAGCAGCTCGAGCGGGGCGGAAAAACTGTTTTTT. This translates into CASSSSGAEKLFF.

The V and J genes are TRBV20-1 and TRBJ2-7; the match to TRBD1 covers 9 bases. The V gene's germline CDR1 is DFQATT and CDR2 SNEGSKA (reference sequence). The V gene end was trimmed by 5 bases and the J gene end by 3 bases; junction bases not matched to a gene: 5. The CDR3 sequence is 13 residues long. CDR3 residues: CSAEGQGIYEQYF. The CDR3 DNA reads TGCAGTGCTGAAGGACAGGGGATCTACGAGCAGTACTTC.

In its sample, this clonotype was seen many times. In DNA, the CDR3 is TGTGCCAGCAGCCGGACTAGCGGGAGGTACTACAATGAGCAGTTCTTC. It yields the protein CASSRTSGRYYNEQFF. This chain uses TRBV3-1 with TRBJ2-1; 14 bases align to TRBD2. V gave up 4 bases and J gave up 3 bases; unmatched junction bases: 2. The germline CDR1 and CDR2 sequences are LGHDT and YNNKEL (reference sequence). The CDR3 runs 16 residues.

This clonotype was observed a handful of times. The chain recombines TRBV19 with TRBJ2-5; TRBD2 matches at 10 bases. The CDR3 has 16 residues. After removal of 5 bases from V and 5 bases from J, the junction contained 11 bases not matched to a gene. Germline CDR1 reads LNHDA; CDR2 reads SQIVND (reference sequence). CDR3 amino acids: CASSRTASGSAETQYF. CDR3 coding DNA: TGTGCCAGTAGTCGGACGGCTAGCGGGAGTGCGGAGACCCAGTACTTC.

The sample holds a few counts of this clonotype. The CDR3 sequence is CASSYSGAEQFF. The CDR3, as DNA: TGTGCCAGCAGCTATAGCGGCGCTGAGCAGTTCTTC. V gene TRBV27 combines with J gene TRBJ2-1; D is perhaps TRBD2 (6 bases). With 6 bases removed from V and 9 bases from J, the gap between germline ends came to 12 bases. This CDR3 contains 12 residues. CDR1 and CDR2 (germline): MNHEY, SMNVEV (reference sequence).

CDR3 in amino acids: CASSGSYTDTQYF. CDR3 sequence (DNA): TGTGCCAGCAGCGGGAGTTACACAGATACGCAGTATTTT. The rearrangement joins TRBV6-1 to TRBJ2-3, with D maybe TRBD2 (6 bases). The CDR3 consists of 13 residues. Looked up from germline, CDR1 is MNHNS and CDR2 is SASEGT. The germline V and J ends were trimmed by 6 bases and 2 bases, with 9 bases remaining between them.

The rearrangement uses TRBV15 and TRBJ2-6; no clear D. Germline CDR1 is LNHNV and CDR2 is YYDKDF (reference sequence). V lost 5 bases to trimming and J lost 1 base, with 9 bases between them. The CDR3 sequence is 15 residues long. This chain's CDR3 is CATSFQVSGANVLTF. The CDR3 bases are TGTGCCACCAGCTTCCAGGTATCTGGGGCCAACGTCCTGACTTTC.

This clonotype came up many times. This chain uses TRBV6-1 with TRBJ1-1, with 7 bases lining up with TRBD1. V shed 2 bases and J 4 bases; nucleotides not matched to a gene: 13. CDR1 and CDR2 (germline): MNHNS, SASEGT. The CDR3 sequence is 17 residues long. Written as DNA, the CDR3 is TGTGCCAGCAGTGAACCCCGACAGGGCGCGGGGGGCACTGAAGCTTTCTTT. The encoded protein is CASSEPRQGAGGTEAFF.

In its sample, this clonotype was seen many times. The DNA for the CDR3 is TGTGCCAGCAGTGAATCCTCAAAAGAGACCCAGTACTTC. It specifies CASSESSKETQYF. V gene TRBV25-1 combines with J gene TRBJ2-5; D gene uncertain. Between the trimmed V and J ends, which lost 1 base and 3 bases, there was a span of 6 bases. This CDR3 is built from 13 residues. The germline CDR1 and CDR2 sequences are MGHDK and SYGVNS.

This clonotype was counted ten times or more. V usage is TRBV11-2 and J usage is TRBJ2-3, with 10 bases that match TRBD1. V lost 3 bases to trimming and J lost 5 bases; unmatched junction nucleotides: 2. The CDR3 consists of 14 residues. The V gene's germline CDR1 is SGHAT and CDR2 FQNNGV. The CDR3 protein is CASSLGQGRDTQYF. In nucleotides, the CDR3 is TGTGCCAGCAGCTTGGGACAGGGGAGAGATACGCAGTATTTT.

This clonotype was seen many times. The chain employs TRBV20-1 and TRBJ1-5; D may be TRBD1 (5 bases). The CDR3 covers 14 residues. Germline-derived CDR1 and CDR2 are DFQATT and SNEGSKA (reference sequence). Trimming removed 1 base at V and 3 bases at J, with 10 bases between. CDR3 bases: TGCAGTGCTAGAGTCGGGGGTTCCAATCAGCCCCAGCATTTT. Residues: CSARVGGSNQPQHF.

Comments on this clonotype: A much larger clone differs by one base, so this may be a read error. CDR3 amino acids: CASGLSGVGYGYTF. The CDR3 DNA reads TGTGCCAGCGGTTTGTCCGGGGTCGGTTATGGCTACACCTTC. The chain uses TRBV12-3 or TRBV12-4 and TRBJ1-2; no clear D. The CDR3 contains 14 residues.

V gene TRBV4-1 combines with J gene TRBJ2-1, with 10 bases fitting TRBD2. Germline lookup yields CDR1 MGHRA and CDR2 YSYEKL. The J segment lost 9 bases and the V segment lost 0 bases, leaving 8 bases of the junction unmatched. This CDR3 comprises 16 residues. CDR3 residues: CASSQEHFASGSEQFF. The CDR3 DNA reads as TGCGCCAGCAGCCAAGAACATTTTGCTAGCGGGAGTGAGCAGTTCTTC.

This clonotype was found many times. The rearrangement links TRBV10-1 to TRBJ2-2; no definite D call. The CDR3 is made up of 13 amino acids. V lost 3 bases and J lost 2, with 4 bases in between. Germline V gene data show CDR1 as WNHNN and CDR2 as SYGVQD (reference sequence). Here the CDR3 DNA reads TGCGCCAGCAGTGATGGCAACACCGGGGAGCTGTTTTTT. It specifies CASSDGNTGELFF.

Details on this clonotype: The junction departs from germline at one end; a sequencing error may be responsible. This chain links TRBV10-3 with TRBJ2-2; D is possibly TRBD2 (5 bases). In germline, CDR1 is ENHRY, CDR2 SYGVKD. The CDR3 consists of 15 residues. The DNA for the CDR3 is TGTGCCATCAGTGATTGGGGTCTTAACACCGGGGAGCTGTGTTTT. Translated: CAISDWGLNTGELCF.

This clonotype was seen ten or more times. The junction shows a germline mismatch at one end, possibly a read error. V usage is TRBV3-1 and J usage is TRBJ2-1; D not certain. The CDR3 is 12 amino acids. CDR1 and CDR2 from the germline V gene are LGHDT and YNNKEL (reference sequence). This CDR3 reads CASSQDLGERFF. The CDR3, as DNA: TGTGCCAGCAGCCAAGATCTCGGAGAGCGGTTCTTC.

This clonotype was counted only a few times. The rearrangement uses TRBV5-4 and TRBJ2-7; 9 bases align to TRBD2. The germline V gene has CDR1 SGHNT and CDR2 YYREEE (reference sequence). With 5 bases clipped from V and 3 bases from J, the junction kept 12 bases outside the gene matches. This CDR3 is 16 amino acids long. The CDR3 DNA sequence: TGTGCCAGCAGGCAAGCCGGGACTAGCCGATTCTACGAGCAGTACTTC. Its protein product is CASRQAGTSRFYEQYF.